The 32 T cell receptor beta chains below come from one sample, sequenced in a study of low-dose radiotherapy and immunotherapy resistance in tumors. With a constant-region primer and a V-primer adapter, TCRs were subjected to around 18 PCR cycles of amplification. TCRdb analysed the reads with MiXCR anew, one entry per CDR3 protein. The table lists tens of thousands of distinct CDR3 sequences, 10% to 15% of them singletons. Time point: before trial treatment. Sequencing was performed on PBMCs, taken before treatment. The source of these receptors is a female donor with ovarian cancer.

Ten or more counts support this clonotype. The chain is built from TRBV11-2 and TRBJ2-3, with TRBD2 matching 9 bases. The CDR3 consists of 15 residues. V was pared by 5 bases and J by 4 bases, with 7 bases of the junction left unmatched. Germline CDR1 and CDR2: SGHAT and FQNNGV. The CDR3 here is CASSQGGGAADTQYF. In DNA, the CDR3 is TGTGCCAGCAGCCAAGGCGGGGGGGCCGCAGATACGCAGTATTTT.

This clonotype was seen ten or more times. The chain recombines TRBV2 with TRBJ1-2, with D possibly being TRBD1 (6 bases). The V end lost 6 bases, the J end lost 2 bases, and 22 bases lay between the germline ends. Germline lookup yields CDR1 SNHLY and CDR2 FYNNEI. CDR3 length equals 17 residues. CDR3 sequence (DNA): TGTGCCAGCAGGGAGATAAAACCGGGACAACGAAACTATGGCTACACCTTC. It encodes CASREIKPGQRNYGYTF.

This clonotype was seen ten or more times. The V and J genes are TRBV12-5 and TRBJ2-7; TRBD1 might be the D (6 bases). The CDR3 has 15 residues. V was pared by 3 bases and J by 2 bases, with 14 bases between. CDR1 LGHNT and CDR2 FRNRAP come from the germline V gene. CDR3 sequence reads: CASGLRSGVTYEQYF. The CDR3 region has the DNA TGTGCTAGTGGTTTAAGGTCAGGGGTTACCTACGAGCAGTACTTC.

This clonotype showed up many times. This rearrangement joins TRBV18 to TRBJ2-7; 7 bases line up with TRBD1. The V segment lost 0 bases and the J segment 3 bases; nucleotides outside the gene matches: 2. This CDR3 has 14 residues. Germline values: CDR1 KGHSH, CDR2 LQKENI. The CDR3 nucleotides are TGTGCCAGCTCACCACCGGCAGGGGGCTACGAGCAGTACTTC. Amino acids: CASSPPAGGYEQYF. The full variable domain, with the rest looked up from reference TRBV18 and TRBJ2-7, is NAGVMQNPRHLVRRRGQEARLRCSPMKGHSHVYWYRQLPEEGLKFMVYLQKENIIDESGMPKERFSAEFPKEGPSILRIQQVVRGDSAAYFCASSPPAGGYEQYFGPGTRLTVT.

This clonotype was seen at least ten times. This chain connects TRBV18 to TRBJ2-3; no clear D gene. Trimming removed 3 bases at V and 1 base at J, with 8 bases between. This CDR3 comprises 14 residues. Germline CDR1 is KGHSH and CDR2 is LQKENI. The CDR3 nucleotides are TGTGCCAGCTCACCGATCCAGGGCACAGATACGCAGTATTTT. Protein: CASSPIQGTDTQYF.

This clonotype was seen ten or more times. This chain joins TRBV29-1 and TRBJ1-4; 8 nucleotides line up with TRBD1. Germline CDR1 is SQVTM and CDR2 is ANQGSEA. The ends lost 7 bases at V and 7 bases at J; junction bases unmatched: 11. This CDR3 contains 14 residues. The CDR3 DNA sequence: TGCAGCGCCGGACAGGGACTCGTAGGTGAAAAACTGTTTTTT. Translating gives CSAGQGLVGEKLFF.

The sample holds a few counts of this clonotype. The CDR3 DNA follows: TGTGCCAGCAGTTTAGTACAGGGTCAAGAGACCCAGTACTTC. Protein sequence: CASSLVQGQETQYF. V usage is TRBV12-3 or TRBV12-4 and J usage is TRBJ2-5, with D maybe TRBD1 (6 bases). This CDR3 comprises 14 residues. The ends were cut back, 1 base at V and 2 bases at J, with 8 bases in the middle.

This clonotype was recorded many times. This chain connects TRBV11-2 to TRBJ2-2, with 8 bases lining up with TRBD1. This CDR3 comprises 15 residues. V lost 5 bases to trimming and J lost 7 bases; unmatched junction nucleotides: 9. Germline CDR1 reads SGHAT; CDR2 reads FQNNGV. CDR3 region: CASSVRRTGNGELFF. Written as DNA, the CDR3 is TGTGCCAGCAGCGTCCGCCGGACAGGGAACGGGGAGCTGTTTTTT. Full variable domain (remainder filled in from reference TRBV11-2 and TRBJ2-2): EAGVAQSPRYKIIEKRQSVAFWCNPISGHATLYWYQQILGQGPKLLIQFQNNGVVDDSQLPKDRFSAERLKGVDSTLKIQPAKLEDSAVYLCASSVRRTGNGELFFGEGSRLTVL.

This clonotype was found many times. CDR3 bases: TGTGCCAGCTCACCGGAACAGGATTACGAGCAGTACTTC. Translation gives CASSPEQDYEQYF. The rearrangement links TRBV18 to TRBJ2-7, with D possibly TRBD1 on 5 matching bases. The CDR3 length is 13 residues. Germline V gene sequence: CDR1 KGHSH, CDR2 LQKENI. Trimming took off 3 bases at V and 4 bases at J, with 10 bases between the two ends.

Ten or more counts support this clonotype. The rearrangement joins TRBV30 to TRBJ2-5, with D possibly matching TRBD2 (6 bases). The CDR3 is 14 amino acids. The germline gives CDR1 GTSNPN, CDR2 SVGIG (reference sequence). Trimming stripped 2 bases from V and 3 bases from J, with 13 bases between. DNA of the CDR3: TGTGCCTGGAGTCCGGGCGGGAAGGAAGAGACCCAGTACTTC. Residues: CAWSPGGKEETQYF. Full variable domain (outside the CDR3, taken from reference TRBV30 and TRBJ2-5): SQTIHQWPATLVQPVGSPLSLECTVEGTSNPNLYWYRQAAGRGLQLLFYSVGIGQISSEVPQNLSASRPQDRQFILSSKKLLLSDSGFYLCAWSPGGKEETQYFGPGTRLLVL.

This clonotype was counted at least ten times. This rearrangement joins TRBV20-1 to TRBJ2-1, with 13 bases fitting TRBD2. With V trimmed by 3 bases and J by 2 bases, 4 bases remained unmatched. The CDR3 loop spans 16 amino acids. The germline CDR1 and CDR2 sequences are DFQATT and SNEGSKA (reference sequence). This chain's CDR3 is CSARGLAGNTYNEQFF. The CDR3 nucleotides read TGCAGTGCTAGGGGACTAGCGGGGAACACCTACAATGAGCAGTTCTTC.

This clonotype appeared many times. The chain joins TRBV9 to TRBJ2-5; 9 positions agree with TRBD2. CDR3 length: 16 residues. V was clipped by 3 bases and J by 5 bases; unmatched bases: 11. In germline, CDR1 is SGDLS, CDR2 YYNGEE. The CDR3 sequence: CASSETSGAGRETQYF. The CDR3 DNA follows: TGTGCCAGCAGCGAGACTAGCGGAGCGGGGAGGGAGACCCAGTACTTC.

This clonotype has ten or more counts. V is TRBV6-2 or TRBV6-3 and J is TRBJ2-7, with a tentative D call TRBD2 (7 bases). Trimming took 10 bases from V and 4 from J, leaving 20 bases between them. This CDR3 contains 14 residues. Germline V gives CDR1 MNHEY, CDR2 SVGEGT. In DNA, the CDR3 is TGTGCCACCCTCCCCCGGAGGGGGGGTTACGAGCAGTACTTC. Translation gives CATLPRRGGYEQYF.

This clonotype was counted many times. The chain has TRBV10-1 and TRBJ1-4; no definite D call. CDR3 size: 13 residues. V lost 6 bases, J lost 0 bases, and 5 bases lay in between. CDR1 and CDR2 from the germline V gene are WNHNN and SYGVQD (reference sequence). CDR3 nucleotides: TGCGCCAGCAGGGGCTCAACTAATGAAAAACTGTTTTTT. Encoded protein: CASRGSTNEKLFF.

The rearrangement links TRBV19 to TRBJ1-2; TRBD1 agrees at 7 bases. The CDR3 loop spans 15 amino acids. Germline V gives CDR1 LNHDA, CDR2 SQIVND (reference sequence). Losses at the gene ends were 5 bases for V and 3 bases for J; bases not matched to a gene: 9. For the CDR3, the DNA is TGTGCCAGTAGTCTAGCGACAGGGACGGACTATGGCTACACCTTC. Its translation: CASSLATGTDYGYTF.

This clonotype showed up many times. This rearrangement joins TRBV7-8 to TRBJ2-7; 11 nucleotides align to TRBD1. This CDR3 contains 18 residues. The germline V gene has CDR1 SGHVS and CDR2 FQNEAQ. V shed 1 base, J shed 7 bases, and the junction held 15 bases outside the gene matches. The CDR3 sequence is CASSLEDRGPTNRFEQYF. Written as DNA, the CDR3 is TGTGCCAGCAGCTTAGAGGACAGGGGGCCTACGAACCGTTTTGAGCAGTACTTC.

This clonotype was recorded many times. The CDR3 nucleotides read TGCAGCGTTGTGGGGACTCCATACACCGGGGAGCTGTTTTTT. It codes for CSVVGTPYTGELFF. This chain connects TRBV29-1 to TRBJ2-2; tentative D call: TRBD2 (6 bases). Per the germline V gene, CDR1 is SQVTM and CDR2 is ANQGSEA. Trimming shortened V by 4 bases and J by 3 bases, and 12 bases separated the two germline ends. The CDR3 runs 14 residues.

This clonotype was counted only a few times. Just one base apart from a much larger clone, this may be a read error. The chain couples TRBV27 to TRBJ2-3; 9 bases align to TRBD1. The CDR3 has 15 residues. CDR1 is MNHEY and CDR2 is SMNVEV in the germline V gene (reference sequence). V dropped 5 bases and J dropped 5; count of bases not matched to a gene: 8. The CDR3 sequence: CASSDRDRAKDTQYF. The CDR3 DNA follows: TGTGCCAGCAGTGACCGGGACAGGGCCAAAGATACGCAGTATTTT.

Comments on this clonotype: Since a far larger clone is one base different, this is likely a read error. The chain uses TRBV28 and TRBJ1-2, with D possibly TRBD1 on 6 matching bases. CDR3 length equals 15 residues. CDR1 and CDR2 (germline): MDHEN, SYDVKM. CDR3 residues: CASRPYREWDYAYTF. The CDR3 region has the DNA TGTGCCAGCAGACCATACAGGGAATGGGACTATGCCTACACCTTC.

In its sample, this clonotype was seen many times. The CDR3 DNA is TGTGCCAGCAGTTTATCCCACGGGGAGCTGTTTTTT. Translation gives CASSLSHGELFF. This chain links TRBV27 with TRBJ2-2; D gene ambiguous. CDR1 is MNHEY and CDR2 is SMNVEV in the germline V gene (reference sequence). With 0 bases removed from V and 7 bases from J, the gap between germline ends came to 3 bases. The CDR3 loop spans 12 amino acids.

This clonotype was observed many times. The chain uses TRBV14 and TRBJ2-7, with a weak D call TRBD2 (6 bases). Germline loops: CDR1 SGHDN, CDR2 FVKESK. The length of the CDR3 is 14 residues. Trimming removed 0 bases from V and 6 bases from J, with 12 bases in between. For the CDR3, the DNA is TGTGCCAGCAGCCAAGAACTAGCTTCTCGCGAGCAGTACTTC. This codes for CASSQELASREQYF.

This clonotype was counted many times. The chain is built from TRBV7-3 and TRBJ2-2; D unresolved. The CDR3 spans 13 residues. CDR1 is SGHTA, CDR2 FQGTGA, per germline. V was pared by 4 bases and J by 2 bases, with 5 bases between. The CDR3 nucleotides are TGTGCCAGCAGCTCTCCAAACACCGGGGAGCTGTTTTTT. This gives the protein CASSSPNTGELFF.

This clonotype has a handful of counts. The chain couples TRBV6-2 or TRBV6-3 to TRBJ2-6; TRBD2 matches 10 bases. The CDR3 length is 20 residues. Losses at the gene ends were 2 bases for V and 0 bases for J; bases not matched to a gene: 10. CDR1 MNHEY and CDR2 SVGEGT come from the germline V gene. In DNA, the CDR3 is TGTGCCAGCAGTTACGTATTAGCGGGGGGCAAAGCCTCTGGGGCCAACGTCCTGACTTTC. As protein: CASSYVLAGGKASGANVLTF.

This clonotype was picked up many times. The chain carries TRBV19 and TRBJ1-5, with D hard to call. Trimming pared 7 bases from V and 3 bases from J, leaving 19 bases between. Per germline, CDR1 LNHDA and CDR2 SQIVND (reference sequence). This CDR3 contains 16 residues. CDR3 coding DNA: TGTGCCAGTAACGATCCGAGAGGGTTGGACAATCAGCCCCAGCATTTT. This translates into CASNDPRGLDNQPQHF.

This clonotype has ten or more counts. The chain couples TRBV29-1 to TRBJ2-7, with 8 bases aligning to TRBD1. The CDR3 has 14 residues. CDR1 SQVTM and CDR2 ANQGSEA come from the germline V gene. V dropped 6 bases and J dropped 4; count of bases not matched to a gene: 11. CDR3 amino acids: CSVLSSGGPYEQYF. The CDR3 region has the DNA TGCAGCGTGCTATCCTCAGGGGGCCCATACGAGCAGTACTTC.

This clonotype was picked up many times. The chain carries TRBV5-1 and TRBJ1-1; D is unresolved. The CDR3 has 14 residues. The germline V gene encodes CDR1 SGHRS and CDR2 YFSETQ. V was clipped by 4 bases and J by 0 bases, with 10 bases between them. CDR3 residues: CASSRIVMNTEAFF. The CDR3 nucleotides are TGCGCCAGCAGCCGGATAGTCATGAACACTGAAGCTTTCTTT.

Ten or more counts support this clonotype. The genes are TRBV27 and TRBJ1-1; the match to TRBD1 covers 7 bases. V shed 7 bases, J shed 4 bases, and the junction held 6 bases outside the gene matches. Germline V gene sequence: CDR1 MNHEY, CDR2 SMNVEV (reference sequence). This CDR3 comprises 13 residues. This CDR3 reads CASTRQGGTEAFF. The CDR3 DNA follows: TGTGCCAGCACCCGACAGGGTGGCACTGAAGCTTTCTTT.

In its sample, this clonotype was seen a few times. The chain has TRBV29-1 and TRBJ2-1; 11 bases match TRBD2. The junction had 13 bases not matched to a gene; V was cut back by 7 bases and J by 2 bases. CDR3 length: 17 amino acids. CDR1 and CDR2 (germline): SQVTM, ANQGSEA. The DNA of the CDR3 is TGCAGCGCGCCGGGACCTCAGACTAGCGGGACCTACAATGAGCAGTTCTTC. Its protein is CSAPGPQTSGTYNEQFF.

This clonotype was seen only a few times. The CDR3 sequence: CASSARTAGADTQYF. DNA for the CDR3: TGTGCCAGTAGTGCCCGGACGGCAGGTGCGGATACGCAGTATTTT. The chain links TRBV19 to TRBJ2-3; no clear D gene. The germline gives CDR1 LNHDA, CDR2 SQIVND (reference sequence). The germline V and J ends were trimmed by 5 bases and 6 bases, with 18 bases remaining between them. The CDR3 length is 15 residues.

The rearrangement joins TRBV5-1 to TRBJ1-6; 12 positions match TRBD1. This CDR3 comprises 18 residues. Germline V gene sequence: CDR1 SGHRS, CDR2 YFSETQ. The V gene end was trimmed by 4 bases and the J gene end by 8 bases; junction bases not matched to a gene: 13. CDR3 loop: CASSREPLGQGAYSPLHF. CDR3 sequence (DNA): TGCGCCAGCAGCCGGGAACCGCTGGGACAGGGGGCTTATTCACCCCTCCACTTT.

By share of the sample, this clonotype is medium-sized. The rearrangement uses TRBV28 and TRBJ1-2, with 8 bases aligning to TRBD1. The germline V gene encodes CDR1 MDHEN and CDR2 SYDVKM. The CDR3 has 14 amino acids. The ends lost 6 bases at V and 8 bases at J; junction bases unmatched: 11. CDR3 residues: CASSPDRVPAGYTF. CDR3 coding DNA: TGTGCCAGCAGCCCGGACAGGGTCCCTGCCGGCTACACCTTC.

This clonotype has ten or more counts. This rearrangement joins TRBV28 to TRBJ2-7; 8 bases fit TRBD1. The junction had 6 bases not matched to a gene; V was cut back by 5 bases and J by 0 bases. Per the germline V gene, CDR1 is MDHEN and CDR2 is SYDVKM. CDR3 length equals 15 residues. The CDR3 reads CASSPRTGSSYEQYF. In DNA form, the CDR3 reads TGTGCCAGCAGTCCGAGGACAGGGAGCTCCTACGAGCAGTACTTC.